These 5 T cell receptor beta chains originate from one sample sequenced in a study of PD-1 blockade in classical Hodgkin lymphoma. This table comes from immunoSEQ multiplex PCR, and its TCRdb copy is limited to in-frame clones, with some not included. The sample lists roughly 30,000 clones, over 65% seen once, with 21% in the top ten. Brentuximab vedotin exposure varied, and every patient relapsed after autologous stem cell transplantation. The sample here was peripheral blood mononuclear cells (PBMCs), taken before the second cycle of nivolumab. Every receptor here comes from a human donor with classical Hodgkin lymphoma.

The V call is TRBV27, the J call TRBJ1-5; D is possibly TRBD1 (6 bases). The V end was cut by 0 bases, the J end by 8 bases, with 14 bases between. This CDR3 comprises 15 residues. CDR1 is MNHEY, CDR2 SMNVEV, per germline (reference sequence). CDR3 loop: CASSLSGGALEPQHF. The CDR3 coding sequence is TGTGCCAGCAGTTTATCTGGGGGGGCTCTTGAGCCCCAGCATTTT.

The gene calls are TRBV7-1 and TRBJ1-2; D gene uncertain. TRBV7-1 is recorded as an ORF, its role being uncertain. The CDR3 is 13 amino acids. V shed 5 bases and J shed 4 bases, with 11 bases lying between them. The CDR3 DNA is TGTGCCAGCAGCCTCGGGTGGGGCTATGGCTACACCTTC. Translating gives CASSLGWGYGYTF.

The rearrangement uses TRBV10-3 and TRBJ1-1; D unresolved. The CDR3 runs to 13 residues. Germline lookup yields CDR1 ENHRY and CDR2 SYGVKD. V gave up 6 bases and J gave up 1 base, with 9 bases separating them. The CDR3 loop is CAISPGRNTEAFF. DNA of the CDR3: TGTGCCATCAGCCCCGGGAGGAACACTGAAGCTTTCTTT.

This chain connects TRBV6-1 to TRBJ1-2; D is undetermined. Trimming took off 6 bases at V and 0 bases at J, with 14 bases between the two ends. The CDR3 spans 15 residues. In germline, CDR1 is MNHNS, CDR2 SASEGT. CDR3 in DNA: TGTGCCAGCAGGGTTCAGTTGAGAGCTAACTATGGCTACACCTTC. It translates to CASRVQLRANYGYTF.

The gene calls are TRBV5-4 and TRBJ1-1; maybe TRBD1 (5 bases). CDR3 length: 13 amino acids. The germline V gene has CDR1 SGHNT and CDR2 YYREEE (reference sequence). V shed 1 base and J shed 4 bases, with 8 bases lying between them. CDR3: CASSLSRATEAFF. The CDR3 region has the DNA TGTGCCAGCAGCTTGTCCAGGGCCACTGAAGCTTTCTTT.